The 16 T cell receptor beta chains in this list originate from one sample, sequenced in a study of technical replicates of blood from a handful of donors. Some clones are missing from TCRdb's copy, which holds only in-frame ones; the method was immunoSEQ multiplex PCR. Among about 72,000 clones listed, roughly 89% were seen once. What was sequenced was T cells isolated from PBMCs. The receptors here all came from a human donor in good health.

The CDR3 sequence: CASSSGTSSYNEQFF. The CDR3 nucleotides are TGTGCCAGCAGCTCCGGGACTAGCTCCTACAATGAGCAGTTCTTC. The V gene is TRBV7-9, the J gene TRBJ2-1; TRBD2 matches at 8 bases. J was trimmed by 0 bases and V by 4 bases; bases with no gene match: 2. Germline values: CDR1 SEHNR, CDR2 FQNEAQ (reference sequence). The CDR3 has 15 amino acids.

This chain connects TRBV11-3 to TRBJ1-5; unclear D gene. Between the trimmed V and J ends, which lost 0 bases and 5 bases, there was a span of 5 bases. CDR1 SGHNT and CDR2 YENEEA come from the germline V gene. The CDR3 length is 13 residues. The CDR3 nucleotides read TGTGCCAGCAGCTTAGAGTCCGATCAGCCCCAGCATTTT. Translation: CASSLESDQPQHF.

The chain couples TRBV7-6 to TRBJ2-6, with a tentative D call TRBD1 (6 bases). CDR1 is SGHVS, CDR2 FNYEAQ, per germline. V was shortened by 5 bases and J by 0 bases, with 11 bases between the two germline ends. CDR3 size: 16 residues. The CDR3 nucleotides are TGTGCCAGCAGCCGAGACAGGAACTCTGGGGCCAACGTCCTGACTTTC. Amino acids: CASSRDRNSGANVLTF.

This clone has just one count. The V gene is TRBV18, the J gene TRBJ1-1; 9 bases are a match to TRBD1. Per germline, CDR1 KGHSH and CDR2 LQKENI. The V segment lost 3 bases and the J segment 3 bases; nucleotides outside the gene matches: 8. The CDR3 extends over 16 amino acids. CDR3 amino acids: CASSPGTGFSYTEAFF. DNA for the CDR3: TGTGCCAGCTCACCGGGGACAGGGTTCTCGTACACTGAAGCTTTCTTT.

The chain combines TRBV19 with TRBJ1-1; the match to TRBD1 covers 8 bases. From germline, CDR1 is LNHDA and CDR2 SQIVND (reference sequence). The CDR3 sequence is 13 residues long. With 4 bases clipped from V and 4 bases from J, the junction kept 2 bases outside the gene matches. The CDR3 bases are TGTGCCAGTAGTAGACAGGGGACCACTGAAGCTTTCTTT. Encoded protein: CASSRQGTTEAFF. Together with reference TRBV19 and TRBJ1-1, the CDR3 gives the full variable domain: DGGITQSPKYLFRKEGQNVTLSCEQNLNHDAMYWYRQDPGQGLRLIYYSQIVNDFQKGDIAEGYSVSREKKESFPLTVTSAQKNPTAFYLCASSRQGTTEAFFGQGTRLTVV.

The chain joins TRBV15 to TRBJ2-1; D remains unclear. CDR3 length: 15 residues. CDR1 and CDR2 from the germline V gene are LNHNV and YYDKDF (reference sequence). V gave up 9 bases and J gave up 0 bases, with 15 bases separating them. The chain's CDR3 is CATLLRESSYNEQFF. DNA for the CDR3: TGTGCCACACTGCTAAGAGAAAGCTCCTACAATGAGCAGTTCTTC.

This chain joins TRBV4-3 and TRBJ1-4, with a weak D call TRBD1 (5 bases). The CDR3 spans 14 residues. From germline, CDR1 is LGHNA and CDR2 YSLEER. The V end was cut by 3 bases, the J end by 0 bases, with 5 bases between. In nucleotides, the CDR3 is TGCGCCAGCAGCCACAGGGCAACTAATGAAAAACTGTTTTTT. Protein: CASSHRATNEKLFF.

The CDR3 protein is CASSQRGEETQYF. The CDR3 DNA reads as TGTGCCAGCAGTCAACGGGGTGAAGAGACCCAGTACTTC. The chain uses TRBV6-6 and TRBJ2-5; tentatively, D is TRBD2 (5 bases). The V gene lost 5 bases and the J gene lost 3 bases, with 10 bases spanning the gap. This CDR3 spans 13 amino acids. Germline-derived CDR1 and CDR2 are MNHNY and SVGAGI (reference sequence).

The V and J genes are TRBV7-2 and TRBJ2-7; 13 nucleotides align to TRBD2. CDR3 size: 19 residues. Germline CDR1 reads SGHTA; CDR2 reads FQGNSA. With V trimmed by 5 bases and J by 0 bases, 13 bases remained unmatched. For the CDR3, the DNA is TGTGCCAGCAGCCTCAACCGCCCGGGGACTAGCGGGAACTCCTACGAGCAGTACTTC. Its translation: CASSLNRPGTSGNSYEQYF.

The rearrangement links TRBV27 to TRBJ1-2; D is unclear. Germline values: CDR1 MNHEY, CDR2 SMNVEV (reference sequence). The CDR3 runs to 16 residues. Trimming cost V 3 bases and J 7 bases, with 21 bases left between them. The CDR3 protein is CASSLRAGLYLSGYTF. CDR3 in DNA: TGTGCCAGCAGTTTGAGGGCAGGTTTATATTTAAGTGGCTACACCTTC.

V and J are TRBV19 and TRBJ1-3, with 7 bases aligning to TRBD1. The CDR3 is made up of 16 amino acids. Germline values: CDR1 LNHDA, CDR2 SQIVND (reference sequence). With V trimmed by 2 bases and J by 0 bases, 4 bases remained unmatched. CDR3 amino acids: CASSIRTGSSGNTIYF. DNA for the CDR3: TGTGCCAGTAGTATAAGGACAGGAAGCTCTGGAAACACCATATATTTT.

This chain connects TRBV2 to TRBJ2-5, with 11 positions matching TRBD2. J lost 7 bases, V lost 8 bases, and 21 bases had no gene match. The germline V gene encodes CDR1 SNHLY and CDR2 FYNNEI. The CDR3 has 18 residues. The CDR3 coding sequence is TGTGCCAGCTTGGGGAAAAATAGCGGGAGGGCCTCTTCGGGGACCCAGTACTTC. Translating it yields CASLGKNSGRASSGTQYF.

This clone has just one count. The V and J genes are TRBV5-4 and TRBJ1-2, with a tentative D call TRBD1 (5 bases). Germline V gene lookup returns CDR1 SGHNT and CDR2 YYREEE (reference sequence). This CDR3 contains 16 residues. V was cut by 0 bases and J by 4 bases, with 16 bases left in between. CDR3 bases: TGTGCCAGCAGCTTGGGGCAGGGAAGGGGCATCTATGGCTACACCTTC. Its translation is CASSLGQGRGIYGYTF.

V and J are TRBV11-2 and TRBJ2-2; D is ambiguous. The germline V gene encodes CDR1 SGHAT and CDR2 FQNNGV. This CDR3 is built from 13 residues. Deletions cut 1 base from V and 6 bases from J, with 6 bases between. CDR3 DNA: TGTGCCAGCAGCTTAGTAGCTTCCGGGGAGCTGTTTTTT. Translated, it gives CASSLVASGELFF.

The chain uses TRBV20-1 and TRBJ2-7, with D possibly matching TRBD2 (5 bases). Germline V gene sequence: CDR1 DFQATT, CDR2 SNEGSKA (reference sequence). CDR3 length: 11 residues. The V and J ends lost 4 bases and 3 bases respectively, with 7 bases between them. The CDR3 DNA reads as TGCAGTGCTAAAACTAGCTACGAGCAGTACTTC. Its translation: CSAKTSYEQYF.

The rearrangement joins TRBV7-2 to TRBJ1-3; no clear D. CDR1 is SGHTA, CDR2 FQGNSA, per germline. V was pared by 5 bases and J by 5 bases, with 10 bases between. The CDR3 loop spans 13 amino acids. This CDR3 is CASSPQSRNTIYF. The CDR3 coding sequence is TGTGCCAGCAGCCCACAGAGTCGAAACACCATATATTTT.